Following are 30 T cell receptor beta chains from one sample sequenced in a study of spatial heterogeneity in lung cancer. Whole-study findings and limits: Mutation tallies in tumors tracked expanded intratumoral alpha and beta TCR counts.

The time point: sample taken at primary tumor resection. These receptors are not linked to any known antigen. TCRdb called the 5' RACE reads again in MiXCR, with one record for every CDR3 protein. The sample has fewer than 5,500 distinct CDR3 sequences; over 5.5% are singletons. The sample consisted of lung tumor tissue, taken at surgery. These receptors came from a male donor with early-stage non-small cell lung cancer.

By share, this clonotype counts as medium-sized. V and J are TRBV6-2 or TRBV6-3 and TRBJ2-2, with TRBD2 matching over 7 bases. V was pared by 5 bases and J by 5 bases, with 11 bases of the junction left unmatched. CDR3 length: 16 amino acids. In germline, CDR1 is MNHEY, CDR2 SVGEGT. The CDR3 region has the DNA TGTGCCAGCAGTCGTATCTCCGGGACTATTACCGGGGAGCTGTTTTTT. Amino acid sequence: CASSRISGTITGELFF.

The V gene is TRBV7-3, the J gene TRBJ2-5; a possible D gene is TRBD2 (6 bases). Germline CDR1 and CDR2: SGHTA and FQGTGA. The CDR3 length is 13 residues. Trimming shortened V by 5 bases and J by 5 bases, and 12 bases separated the two germline ends. The CDR3 DNA sequence: TGTGCCAGCAGCGCGGGGCTACGGGAGACCCAGTACTTC. Residues: CASSAGLRETQYF.

By frequency in the sample, this clonotype is medium-sized (0.01 to 0.1%). J is TRBJ2-1 and V is TRBV7-9, with 8 bases aligning to TRBD1. CDR1 and CDR2 (germline): SEHNR, FQNEAQ (reference sequence). V lost 5 bases and J lost 5; bases outside the gene matches: 2. There are 13 residues in the CDR3. This chain's CDR3 is CASSRQGNNEQFF. In DNA, the CDR3 is TGTGCCAGCAGCCGACAGGGGAACAATGAGCAGTTCTTC. Looking up the rest from reference TRBV7-9 and TRBJ2-1 gives the full variable domain: DTGVSQNPRHKITKRGQNVTFRCDPISEHNRLYWYRQTLGQGPEFLTYFQNEAQLEKSRLLSDRFSAERPKGSFSTLEIQRTEQGDSAMYLCASSRQGNNEQFFGPGTRLTVL.

This clonotype was seen ten or more times. V gene TRBV12-3 or TRBV12-4 combines with J gene TRBJ1-2; D remains ambiguous. The ends were cut back, 5 bases at V and 4 bases at J, with 17 bases in the middle. The CDR3 length is 15 residues. The CDR3 DNA reads TGTGCCAGCAGTCCCTCCGGCGTACGGGGCTATGGCTACACCTTC. It yields the protein CASSPSGVRGYGYTF.

In its sample, this clonotype is medium-sized. The J gene is TRBJ2-7, the V gene TRBV24-1, with no clear D. CDR1 and CDR2 from the germline V gene are KGHDR and SFDVKD. Trimming took 7 bases from V and 2 from J, leaving 8 bases between them. The CDR3 covers 12 residues. The CDR3 bases are TGTGCCACCAGGCCTCTCCCCTACGAGCAGTACTTC. Translating it yields CATRPLPYEQYF.

By proportion, this clonotype is medium-sized (0.01 to 0.1%). The rearrangement links TRBV5-8 to TRBJ1-2, with unresolved D. Trimming removed 0 bases at V and 5 bases at J, with 14 bases between. Germline V gene lookup returns CDR1 SGHTS and CDR2 YDEGEE. This CDR3 has 15 residues. Here the CDR3 DNA reads TGTGCCAGCAGCTTGGCTCAGCAAGGACGGTATGGCTACACCTTC. Its protein product is CASSLAQQGRYGYTF.

This clonotype appeared many times. The V call is TRBV10-3, the J call TRBJ2-7, with 8 nucleotides matching TRBD2. With 6 bases clipped from V and 3 bases from J, the junction kept 7 bases outside the gene matches. CDR1 and CDR2 from the germline V gene are ENHRY and SYGVKD. CDR3 length: 14 residues. CDR3 in amino acids: CAIRSGGGFYEQYF. Here the CDR3 DNA reads TGTGCCATCAGATCCGGGGGGGGATTCTACGAGCAGTACTTC.

This clonotype has a count of ten or more. The chain links TRBV7-6 to TRBJ2-3, with 9 nucleotides matching TRBD2. The CDR3 has 16 amino acids. Germline lookup yields CDR1 SGHVS and CDR2 FNYEAQ. V shed 5 bases and J 5 bases; nucleotides not matched to a gene: 11. CDR3 protein: CASSLSGGVFGDTQYF. CDR3 coding DNA: TGTGCCAGCAGCCTTAGCGGGGGAGTATTCGGAGATACGCAGTATTTT.

This clonotype was recorded many times. The chain is built from TRBV7-2 and TRBJ1-1; TRBD1 agrees at 10 bases. This CDR3 contains 14 residues. After removal of 1 base from V and 7 bases from J, the junction contained 3 bases not matched to a gene. From germline, CDR1 is SGHTA and CDR2 FQGNSA. The CDR3 spells CASSLGGTGDEAFF. The DNA of the CDR3 is TGTGCCAGCAGCTTAGGTGGGACAGGGGATGAAGCTTTCTTT. The whole variable domain, filled in from reference TRBV7-2 and TRBJ1-1, reads GAGVSQSPSNKVTEKGKDVELRCDPISGHTALYWYRQSLGQGLEFLIYFQGNSAPDKSGLPSDRFSAERTGGSVSTLTIQRTQQEDSAVYLCASSLGGTGDEAFFGQGTRLTVV.

In its sample, this clonotype ranks as medium-sized. This sequence joins TRBV5-1 and TRBJ1-2, with 7 bases that match TRBD1. The CDR3 is made up of 13 amino acids. Germline lookup yields CDR1 SGHRS and CDR2 YFSETQ. Trimming removed 2 bases from V and 6 bases from J; junction bases left unmatched: 4. CDR3 bases: TGCGCCAGCAGCTTAGAGGGGGCGAATGGCTACACCTTC. Its protein product is CASSLEGANGYTF.

This CDR3 is CASSRDQEETQYF. The DNA for the CDR3 is TGTGCCAGCAGCCGAGACCAGGAAGAGACCCAGTACTTC. The V gene is TRBV11-2, the J gene TRBJ2-5; D gene uncertain. CDR3 length: 13 residues. Germline V lookup: CDR1 SGHAT, CDR2 FQNNGV. Trimming took 5 bases from V and 3 from J, leaving 10 bases between them.

This clonotype was counted at least ten times. This chain joins TRBV2 and TRBJ2-7, with D uncertain. From germline, CDR1 is SNHLY and CDR2 FYNNEI. Trimming left V 10 bases short and J 4 bases short, with 23 bases between. The CDR3 runs 15 residues. CDR3 sequence: CATSDISRFLYEQYF. DNA of the CDR3: TGTGCCACTTCCGACATTAGCCGTTTTCTTTACGAGCAGTACTTC.

This clonotype has at least ten counts. V gene TRBV20-1 combines with J gene TRBJ2-1; unclear D gene. CDR3 length: 14 residues. V was clipped by 6 bases and J by 3 bases, with 15 bases between them. Per germline, CDR1 DFQATT and CDR2 SNEGSKA (reference sequence). CDR3 DNA sequence: TGCAGTGCGTCTTGGTCCTCCGGCTACAATGAGCAGTTCTTC. Translating gives CSASWSSGYNEQFF.

The rearrangement joins TRBV3-1 to TRBJ1-2; D gene unclear. The CDR3 totals 14 residues. The ends were cut back, 0 bases at V and 5 bases at J, with 10 bases in the middle. CDR1 and CDR2 from the germline V gene are LGHDT and YNNKEL (reference sequence). The CDR3 nucleotides read TGTGCCAGCAGCCAAGAGGGGTTCTCTTATGGCTACACCTTC. Translating gives CASSQEGFSYGYTF.

In this sample, this clonotype is medium-sized. The chain joins TRBV4-3 to TRBJ1-4; D uncertain. Trimming stripped 0 bases from V and 0 bases from J, with 8 bases between. The CDR3 has 16 residues. Germline V gene sequence: CDR1 LGHNA, CDR2 YSLEER. CDR3 DNA: TGCGCCAGCAGCCAAGAAGACGGAGCAACTAATGAAAAACTGTTTTTT. Encoded protein: CASSQEDGATNEKLFF.

Judged by abundance, this clonotype is medium-sized (0.01 to 0.1%). This sequence joins TRBV20-1 and TRBJ2-7; 11 nucleotides match TRBD2. Unmatched junction bases numbered 9, after V lost 0 bases and J lost 5 bases. Looked up from germline, CDR1 is DFQATT and CDR2 is SNEGSKA (reference sequence). This CDR3 contains 16 residues. The CDR3 loop reads CSARDGTGLAVNEQYF. The CDR3 DNA sequence: TGCAGTGCTAGAGATGGCACGGGACTAGCGGTCAACGAGCAGTACTTC.

This clonotype rates as medium-sized. The chain joins TRBV18 to TRBJ2-6; 8 nucleotides match TRBD1. Germline V CDR1 and CDR2: KGHSH, LQKENI. The CDR3 loop spans 20 amino acids. The junction had 20 bases not matched to a gene; V was cut back by 6 bases and J by 4 bases. CDR3 nucleotide sequence: TGTGCCAGCTCTCCTCCCCTAGGACAGGGAAGGGTAGGAGGGGCCAACGTCCTGACTTTC. This translates into CASSPPLGQGRVGGANVLTF.

By sample share, this clonotype is medium-sized. The V call is TRBV5-1, the J call TRBJ2-3; possible D gene TRBD1, 5 bases. V lost 0 bases to trimming and J lost 0 bases, with 11 bases between them. This CDR3 has 16 residues. In germline, CDR1 is SGHRS, CDR2 YFSETQ. Here the CDR3 reads CASSLVGVTSTDTQYF. The DNA of the CDR3 is TGCGCCAGCAGCTTGGTAGGGGTTACTAGCACAGATACGCAGTATTTT.

This clonotype appeared many times. The chain has TRBV20-1 and TRBJ2-3; 11 positions agree with TRBD2. V gave up 5 bases and J gave up 1 base; unmatched junction bases: 8. Per germline, CDR1 DFQATT and CDR2 SNEGSKA (reference sequence). CDR3 length equals 16 residues. The CDR3 is CSAGGSGGGGTDTQYF. Here the CDR3 DNA reads TGCAGTGCTGGAGGTAGCGGGGGGGGCGGCACAGATACGCAGTATTTT.

Many counts were recorded for this clonotype. The chain couples TRBV29-1 to TRBJ1-5, with a possible D match to TRBD1 (5 bases). Germline CDR1 SQVTM, CDR2 ANQGSEA. CDR3 length: 14 amino acids. The V end lost 4 bases, the J end lost 1 base, and 11 bases lay between the germline ends. The CDR3 sequence: CSVGGYGSNQPQHF. In DNA, the CDR3 is TGCAGCGTTGGGGGGTATGGCAGCAATCAGCCCCAGCATTTT.

The chain is built from TRBV12-3 or TRBV12-4 and TRBJ2-1; TRBD1 aligns across 7 bases. This CDR3 region has 14 residues. J lost 2 bases, V lost 6 bases, and 4 bases had no gene match. The DNA for the CDR3 is TGTGCCAGCAGCCCCGGGACAGCCTACAATGAGCAGTTCTTC. Encoded protein: CASSPGTAYNEQFF.

This clonotype was counted many times. The rearrangement joins TRBV19 to TRBJ1-5; 7 nucleotides agree with TRBD1. Germline values: CDR1 LNHDA, CDR2 SQIVND (reference sequence). This CDR3 spans 16 amino acids. J was trimmed by 3 bases and V by 3 bases; bases with no gene match: 8. The CDR3 DNA is TGTGCCAGTAGTATTCGCTCAGGGGGATTCAATCAGCCCCAGCATTTT. This codes for CASSIRSGGFNQPQHF.

This clonotype is medium-sized within its sample. The chain is built from TRBV20-1 and TRBJ2-7; D gene uncertain. CDR1 DFQATT and CDR2 SNEGSKA come from the germline V gene (reference sequence). V was pared by 3 bases and J by 2 bases, with 17 bases between. The CDR3 is made up of 15 amino acids. This CDR3 is CSASGIRTSPYEQYF. Written as DNA, the CDR3 is TGCAGTGCTAGCGGTATCCGGACGAGTCCCTACGAGCAGTACTTC.

This clonotype is medium-sized (0.01 to 0.1%) within its sample. The rearrangement uses TRBV27 and TRBJ2-1; 10 bases line up with TRBD1. CDR3 length: 15 amino acids. CDR1 and CDR2 from the germline V gene are MNHEY and SMNVEV (reference sequence). J was trimmed by 7 bases and V by 8 bases; bases with no gene match: 11. The CDR3: CASRSTGGLINEQFF. As DNA, the CDR3 is TGTGCCAGCCGATCGACAGGGGGCCTTATTAATGAGCAGTTCTTC.

This clonotype was seen ten or more times. The chain is built from TRBV5-1 and TRBJ2-3, with D possibly matching TRBD1 (6 bases). Deletions cut 0 bases from V and 2 bases from J, with 13 bases between. The germline V gene encodes CDR1 SGHRS and CDR2 YFSETQ. The CDR3 has 16 amino acids. CDR3 bases: TGCGCCAGCAGCTTGGCCGCCCAGGGGACCACAGATACGCAGTATTTT. This sequence encodes CASSLAAQGTTDTQYF.

This clonotype is labeled medium-sized. The chain's CDR3 is CASRGLRSYEQYF. In DNA form, the CDR3 reads TGTGCCAGCAGGGGATTGAGGTCCTACGAGCAGTACTTC. This chain connects TRBV28 to TRBJ2-7, with D uncertain. CDR3 length equals 13 residues. CDR1 is MDHEN and CDR2 is SYDVKM in the germline V gene. Trimming left V 6 bases short and J 1 base short, with 10 bases between.

This clonotype was picked up many times. CDR3: CASSIEGNQPQHF. The CDR3 nucleotides read TGTGCCAGCAGTATAGAAGGCAATCAGCCCCAGCATTTT. The V call is TRBV28, the J call TRBJ1-5; D is undetermined. Between the trimmed V and J ends, which lost 5 bases and 2 bases, there was a span of 7 bases. Looked up from germline, CDR1 is MDHEN and CDR2 is SYDVKM. The CDR3 sequence is 13 residues long.

This clonotype was found many times. The genes are TRBV6-5 and TRBJ1-6; D unresolved. From germline, CDR1 is MNHEY and CDR2 SVGAGI. Trimming stripped 2 bases from V and 8 bases from J, with 4 bases between. The length of the CDR3 is 12 residues. The CDR3 sequence is CASSYMYSPLHF. The CDR3 DNA reads TGTGCCAGCAGTTACATGTATTCACCCCTCCACTTT.

This clonotype is medium-sized within its sample. The genes are TRBV5-4 and TRBJ2-1; D unclear. There are 14 residues in the CDR3. V was pared by 1 base and J by 3 bases, with 8 bases between. The germline V gene has CDR1 SGHNT and CDR2 YYREEE (reference sequence). In DNA form, the CDR3 reads TGTGCCAGCAGCTTGTCCGGCAGCTACAATGAGCAGTTCTTC. It specifies CASSLSGSYNEQFF.

This clonotype is labeled as medium-sized. This chain uses TRBV30 with TRBJ2-5, with 8 bases matching TRBD1. CDR3 length equals 15 residues. Trimming at V came to 4 bases and at J to 1 base, leaving 8 bases not matched to a gene. Looked up from germline, CDR1 is GTSNPN and CDR2 is SVGIG (reference sequence). CDR3 region: CAWNTGGQLQETQYF. The CDR3, as DNA: TGTGCCTGGAATACAGGGGGTCAACTCCAAGAGACCCAGTACTTC.